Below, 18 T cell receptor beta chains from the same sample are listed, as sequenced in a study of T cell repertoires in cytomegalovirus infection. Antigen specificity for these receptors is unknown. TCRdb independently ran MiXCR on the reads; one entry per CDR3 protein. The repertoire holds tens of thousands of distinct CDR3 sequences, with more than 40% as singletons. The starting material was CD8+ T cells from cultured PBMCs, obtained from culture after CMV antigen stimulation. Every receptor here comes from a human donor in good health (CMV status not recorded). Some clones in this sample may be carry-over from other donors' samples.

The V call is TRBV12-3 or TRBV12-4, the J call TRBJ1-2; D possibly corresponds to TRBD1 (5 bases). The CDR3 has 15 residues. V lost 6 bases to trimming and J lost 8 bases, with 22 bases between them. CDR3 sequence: CASSSRSPGSGGYTF. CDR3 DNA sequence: TGTGCCAGCAGCTCACGGTCCCCAGGGAGCGGCGGCTACACCTTC.

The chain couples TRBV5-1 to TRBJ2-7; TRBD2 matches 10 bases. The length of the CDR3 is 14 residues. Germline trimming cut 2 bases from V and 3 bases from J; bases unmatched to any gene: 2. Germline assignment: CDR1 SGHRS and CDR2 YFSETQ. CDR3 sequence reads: CASSFASGSYEQYF. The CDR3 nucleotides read TGCGCCAGCAGCTTCGCTAGCGGGAGCTACGAGCAGTACTTC. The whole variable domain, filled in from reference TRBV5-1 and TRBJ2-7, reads KAGVTQTPRYLIKTRGQQVTLSCSPISGHRSVSWYQQTPGQGLQFLFEYFSETQRNKGNFPGRFSGRQFSNSRSEMNVSTLELGDSALYLCASSFASGSYEQYFGPGTRLTVT.

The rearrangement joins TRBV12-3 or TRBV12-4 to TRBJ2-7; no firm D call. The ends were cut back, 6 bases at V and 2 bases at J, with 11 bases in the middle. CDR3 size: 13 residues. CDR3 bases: TGTGCCAGCAGCCGTACCCAGACCTACGAGCAGTACTTC. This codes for CASSRTQTYEQYF.

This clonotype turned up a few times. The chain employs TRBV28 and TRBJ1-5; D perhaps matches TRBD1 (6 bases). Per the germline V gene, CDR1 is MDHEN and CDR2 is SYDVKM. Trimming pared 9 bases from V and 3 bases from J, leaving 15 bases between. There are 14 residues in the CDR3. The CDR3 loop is CASRRQAFNQPQHF. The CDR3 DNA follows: TGTGCCAGTAGAAGACAGGCCTTCAATCAGCCCCAGCATTTT.

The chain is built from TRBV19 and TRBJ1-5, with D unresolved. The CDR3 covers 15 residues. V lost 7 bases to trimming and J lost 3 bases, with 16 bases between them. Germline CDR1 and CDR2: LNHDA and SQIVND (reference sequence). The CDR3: CASNRGSSYNQPQHF. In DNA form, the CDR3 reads TGTGCCAGTAACCGAGGCAGCTCTTACAATCAGCCCCAGCATTTT.

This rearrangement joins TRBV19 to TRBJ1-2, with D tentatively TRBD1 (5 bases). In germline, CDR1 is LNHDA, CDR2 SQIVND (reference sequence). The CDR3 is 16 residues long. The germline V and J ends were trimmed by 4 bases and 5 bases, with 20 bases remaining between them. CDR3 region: CASSTGHGAGGYGYTF. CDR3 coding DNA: TGTGCCAGTAGTACAGGGCACGGGGCCGGCGGTTATGGCTACACCTTC.

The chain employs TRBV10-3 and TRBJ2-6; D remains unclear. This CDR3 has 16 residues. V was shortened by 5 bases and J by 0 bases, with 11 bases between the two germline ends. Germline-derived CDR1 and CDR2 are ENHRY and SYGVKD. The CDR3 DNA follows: TGTGCCATCAGTATAACAATCAGCTCTGGGGCCAACGTCCTGACTTTC. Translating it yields CAISITISSGANVLTF.

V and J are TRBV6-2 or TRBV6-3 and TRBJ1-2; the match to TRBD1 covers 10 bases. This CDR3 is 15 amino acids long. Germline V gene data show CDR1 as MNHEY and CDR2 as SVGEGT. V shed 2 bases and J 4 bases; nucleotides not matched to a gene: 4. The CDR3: CASSYAGTGAYGYTF. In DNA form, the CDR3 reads TGTGCCAGCAGTTACGCCGGGACAGGGGCCTATGGCTACACCTTC.

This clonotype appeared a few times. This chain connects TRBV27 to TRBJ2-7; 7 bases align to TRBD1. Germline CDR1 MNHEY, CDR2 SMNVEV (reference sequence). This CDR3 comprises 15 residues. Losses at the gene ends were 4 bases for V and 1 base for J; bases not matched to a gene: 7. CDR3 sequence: CASSYRGSGSYEQYF. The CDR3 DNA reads TGTGCCAGCAGTTACAGGGGATCGGGATCCTACGAGCAGTACTTC.

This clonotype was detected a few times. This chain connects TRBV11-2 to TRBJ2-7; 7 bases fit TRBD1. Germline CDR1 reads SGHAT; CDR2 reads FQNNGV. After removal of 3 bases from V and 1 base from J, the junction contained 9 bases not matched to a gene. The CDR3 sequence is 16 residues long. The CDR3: CASSFWVKQGSYEQYF. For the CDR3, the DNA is TGTGCCAGCAGCTTTTGGGTGAAACAGGGGTCCTACGAGCAGTACTTC. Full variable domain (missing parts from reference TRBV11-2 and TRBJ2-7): EAGVAQSPRYKIIEKRQSVAFWCNPISGHATLYWYQQILGQGPKLLIQFQNNGVVDDSQLPKDRFSAERLKGVDSTLKIQPAKLEDSAVYLCASSFWVKQGSYEQYFGPGTRLTVT.

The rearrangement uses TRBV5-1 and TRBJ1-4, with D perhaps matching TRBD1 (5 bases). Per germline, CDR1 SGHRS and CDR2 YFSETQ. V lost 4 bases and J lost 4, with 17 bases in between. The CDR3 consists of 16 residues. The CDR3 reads CASSPDRRLNNEKLFF. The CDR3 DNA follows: TGCGCCAGCAGCCCTGACAGACGACTCAATAATGAAAAACTGTTTTTT.

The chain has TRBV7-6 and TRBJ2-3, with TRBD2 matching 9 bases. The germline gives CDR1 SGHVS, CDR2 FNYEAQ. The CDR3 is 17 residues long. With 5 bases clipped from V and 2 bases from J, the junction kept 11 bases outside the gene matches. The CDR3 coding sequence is TGTGCCAGCAGCCCCAGGACTAGCGCGGAGGACACAGATACGCAGTATTTT. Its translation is CASSPRTSAEDTDTQYF.

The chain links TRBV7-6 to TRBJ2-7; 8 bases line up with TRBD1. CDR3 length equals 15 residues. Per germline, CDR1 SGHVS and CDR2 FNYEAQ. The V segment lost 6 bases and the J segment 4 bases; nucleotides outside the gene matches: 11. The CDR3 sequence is CASSDPGQAIYEQYF. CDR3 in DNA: TGTGCCAGCAGTGATCCGGGACAGGCGATTTACGAGCAGTACTTC.

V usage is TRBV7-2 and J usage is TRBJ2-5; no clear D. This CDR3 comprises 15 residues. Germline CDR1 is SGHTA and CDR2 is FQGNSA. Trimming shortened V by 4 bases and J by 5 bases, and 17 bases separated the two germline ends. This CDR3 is CASSSDPISWETQYF. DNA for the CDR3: TGTGCCAGCAGCTCGGACCCAATTAGTTGGGAGACCCAGTACTTC.

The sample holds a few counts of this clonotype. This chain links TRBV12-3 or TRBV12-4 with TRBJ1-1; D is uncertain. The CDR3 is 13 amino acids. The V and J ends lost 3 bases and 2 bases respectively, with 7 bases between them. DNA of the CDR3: TGTGCCAGCAGTTTGTCACAAAACACTGAAGCTTTCTTT. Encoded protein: CASSLSQNTEAFF.

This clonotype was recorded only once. The chain's CDR3 is CASSQDRRSGSTDTQYF. The CDR3, as DNA: TGCGCCAGCAGCCAAGATCGTCGTAGCGGGTCCACAGATACGCAGTATTTT. The chain uses TRBV4-1 and TRBJ2-3; TRBD2 matches 7 bases. The CDR3 runs 17 residues. In germline, CDR1 is MGHRA, CDR2 YSYEKL. Trimming took 0 bases from V and 2 from J; bases not matched to a gene: 8.

Here the CDR3 DNA reads TGTGCCAGCAGTGAAGTCAGGTGGAGGGGCGGGGAGCTGTTTTTT. This translates into CASSEVRWRGGELFF. The V and J genes are TRBV6-1 and TRBJ2-2, with D possibly being TRBD2 (6 bases). This CDR3 is 15 amino acids long. Trimming removed 1 base from V and 7 bases from J, with 13 bases in between. Germline CDR1 reads MNHNS; CDR2 reads SASEGT.

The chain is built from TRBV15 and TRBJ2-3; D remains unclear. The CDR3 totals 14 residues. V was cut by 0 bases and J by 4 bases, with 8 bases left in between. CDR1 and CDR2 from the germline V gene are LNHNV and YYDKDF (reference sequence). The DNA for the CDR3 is TGTGCCACCAGCAGAGATGGTAGGGCAGATACGCAGTATTTT. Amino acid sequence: CATSRDGRADTQYF.